This T cell receptor beta chain was recovered during a study of CXCR3-negative and CXCR3-positive naive CD8 T cells. Study-wide points: With respect to TRBV-TRBJ usage, naive CXCR3-negative and CXCR3-positive cells were similar; memory differed. CXCR3-positive naive cells carried more hydrophobic TRB CDR3s than CXCR3-negative naive cells did.

As to this clonotype: Its target is not known.

Carrying UMI labels, the TRB cDNA libraries were prepared through 5' RACE. Reprocessing the 5' RACE reads, TCRdb reports a single entry for every CDR3 protein and omits DNA. The data include 150,000 to 180,000 distinct CDR3 sequences; the top ten clones carry about 0.48%. CD45RO-CCR7+CD27+CD95- characterized naive CD8+ T cells. The CDR3 totals 14 residues. Germline V lookup: CDR1 LNHNV, CDR2 YYDKDF (reference sequence). V gene TRBV15 combines with J gene TRBJ2-7. Sequencing input: naive CXCR3+ CD8+ T cells from blood. The subset was: CD45RO-CCR7+CD27+CD95- naive CD8+ T cells expressing CXCR3 (TNR3+). The source is a human donor in good health. Some clones in this sample may be carry-over from other donors' samples. The chain's CDR3 is CATSRGEERSEQYF.